The present TCR beta chain was sequenced within a study of shared clonotypes between healthy human individuals. Researchers divided each subset's genomic DNA evenly across several immunoSEQ plates. Original data processing: Filtering of immunoSEQ junctional sequences could not match full-length read filtering. The method was immunoSEQ multiplex PCR; TCRdb's version includes in-frame clones alone and lacks a portion of them. V, J and clone size reflect that table, while D and trimming were determined from the DNA. Among about 2.4 million clones listed, under 95% were seen once. General study results and limits: Only blood samples were collected, and tissue repertoires likely differ.

This clone showed up just once. What it recognizes is unknown. The V end was cut by 1 base, the J end by 1 base, with 7 bases between. In germline, CDR1 is LNHNV, CDR2 YYDKDF (reference sequence). This CDR3 region has 14 residues. The sequence derives from a young man in good health. Some clones in this sample may be carry-over from other donors' samples. Source material: naive CD4+ T cells from PBMCs. Subset given: CD45RA+ positively selected. V is TRBV15 and J is TRBJ1-2; no firm D call. The CDR3 DNA sequence: TGTGCCACCAGCAGAGTGGTACTTAACTATGGCTACACCTTC. As protein: CATSRVVLNYGYTF.